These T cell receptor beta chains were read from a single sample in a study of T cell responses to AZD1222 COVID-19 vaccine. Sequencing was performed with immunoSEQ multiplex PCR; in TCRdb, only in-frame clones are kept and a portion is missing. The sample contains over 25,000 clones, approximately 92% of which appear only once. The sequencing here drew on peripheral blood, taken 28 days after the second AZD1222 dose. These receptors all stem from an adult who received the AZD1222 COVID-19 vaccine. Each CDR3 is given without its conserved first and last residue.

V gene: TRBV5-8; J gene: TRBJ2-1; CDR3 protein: ASGLSGAEDEQF
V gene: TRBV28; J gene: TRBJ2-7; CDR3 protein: ASFPTSSYEQY
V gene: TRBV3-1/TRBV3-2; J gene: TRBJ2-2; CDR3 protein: ASVPGTNTGELF
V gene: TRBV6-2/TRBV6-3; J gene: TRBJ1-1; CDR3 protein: ASSGTGGMNTEAF
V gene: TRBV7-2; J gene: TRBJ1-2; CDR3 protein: ASSPYTMTNYGYT
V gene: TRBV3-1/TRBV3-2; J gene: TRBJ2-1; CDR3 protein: ASSHGTGGYNEQF
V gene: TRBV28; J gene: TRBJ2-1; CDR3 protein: ASSGRAASDDEQF
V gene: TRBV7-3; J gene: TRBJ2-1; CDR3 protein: ASSLSSRDNEQF
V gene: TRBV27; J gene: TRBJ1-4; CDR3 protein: ASSSTGATNEKLF
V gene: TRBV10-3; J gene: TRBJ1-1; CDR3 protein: AIGTGVQNTEAF
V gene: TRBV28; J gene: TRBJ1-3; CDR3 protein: ASSLRAASSGNTIY
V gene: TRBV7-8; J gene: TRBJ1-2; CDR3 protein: ASSLRQGGGYGYT
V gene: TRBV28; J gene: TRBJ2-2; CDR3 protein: ASSLARANTGELF
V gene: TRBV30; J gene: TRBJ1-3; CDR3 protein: AWSVADGNTIY
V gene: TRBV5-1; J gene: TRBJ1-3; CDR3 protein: ASSLQGEGNTIY
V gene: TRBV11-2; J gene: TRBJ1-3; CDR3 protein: ASGGRGNTIY
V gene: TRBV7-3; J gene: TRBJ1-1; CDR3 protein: ASSPDGDSAF
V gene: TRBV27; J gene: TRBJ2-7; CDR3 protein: ASTKGQGVGEQY
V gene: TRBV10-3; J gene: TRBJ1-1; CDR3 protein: AISLQENTEAF
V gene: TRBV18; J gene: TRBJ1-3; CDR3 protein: ASSPPANSGNTIY
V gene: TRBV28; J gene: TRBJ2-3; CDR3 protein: ASSPIGAASTDTQY
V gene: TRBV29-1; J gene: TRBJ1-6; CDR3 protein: SGPRIKTDCNSPLH
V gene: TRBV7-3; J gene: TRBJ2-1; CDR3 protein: ASSLGGGNPHNEQF
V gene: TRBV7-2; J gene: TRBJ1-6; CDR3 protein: ASSPRTGQNSPLH
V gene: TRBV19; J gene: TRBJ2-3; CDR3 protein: ASSIGTSTLGTQY
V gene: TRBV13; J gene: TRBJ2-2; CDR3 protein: ASSYPGELF
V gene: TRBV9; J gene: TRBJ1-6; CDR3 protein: ASSVAARGGWSPLH
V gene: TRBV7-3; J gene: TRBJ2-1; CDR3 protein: ASSLMGLAGSYNEQF
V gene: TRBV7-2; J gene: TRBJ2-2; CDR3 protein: ASSSPSGHTGELF
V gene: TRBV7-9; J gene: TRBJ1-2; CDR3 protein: ASTPTGENYGYT
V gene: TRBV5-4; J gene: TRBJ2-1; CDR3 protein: ASSLVTNNEQF
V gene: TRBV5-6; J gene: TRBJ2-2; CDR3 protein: ASSLRGPGTGELF
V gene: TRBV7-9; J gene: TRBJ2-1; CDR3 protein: ASRALAGASYNEQF
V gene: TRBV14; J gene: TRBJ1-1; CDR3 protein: ASSQYTGNTEAF
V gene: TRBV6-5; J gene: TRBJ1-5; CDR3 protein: ATGTGTRGNQPQH
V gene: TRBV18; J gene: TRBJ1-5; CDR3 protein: ASSPDWGLEPQH
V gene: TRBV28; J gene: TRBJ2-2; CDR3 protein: ASSRSLSRGTGELF
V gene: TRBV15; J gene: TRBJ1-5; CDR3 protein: ATSLQGLGSNQPQH
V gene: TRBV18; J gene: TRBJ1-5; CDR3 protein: ASSPDSSQPQH
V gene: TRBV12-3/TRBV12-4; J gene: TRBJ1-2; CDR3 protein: ASSLRGRNGYT
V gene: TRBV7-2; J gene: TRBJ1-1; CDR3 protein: ASSANVNTEAF
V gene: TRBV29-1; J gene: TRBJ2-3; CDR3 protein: SVEGGTDTQY
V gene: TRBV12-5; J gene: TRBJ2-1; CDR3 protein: ASGPGIGLHNEQF
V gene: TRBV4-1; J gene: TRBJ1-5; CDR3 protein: ASSQGNQPQH
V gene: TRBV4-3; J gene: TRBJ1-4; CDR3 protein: ASSQDGTGEEKLF
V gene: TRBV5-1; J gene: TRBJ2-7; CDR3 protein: ASSIPGTAGEQY
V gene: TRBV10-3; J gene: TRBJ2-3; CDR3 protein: AISDGTGLVTQY
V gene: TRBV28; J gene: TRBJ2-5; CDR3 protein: ASTDRSIGGQETQY
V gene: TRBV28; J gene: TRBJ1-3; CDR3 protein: ASSQQSHSGNTIY
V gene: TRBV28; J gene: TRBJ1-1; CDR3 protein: ASSADLRSGQGWTEAF
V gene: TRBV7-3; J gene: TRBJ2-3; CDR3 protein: ASSLTLADTQY
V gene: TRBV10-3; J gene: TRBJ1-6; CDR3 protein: AISDTGTKTLH